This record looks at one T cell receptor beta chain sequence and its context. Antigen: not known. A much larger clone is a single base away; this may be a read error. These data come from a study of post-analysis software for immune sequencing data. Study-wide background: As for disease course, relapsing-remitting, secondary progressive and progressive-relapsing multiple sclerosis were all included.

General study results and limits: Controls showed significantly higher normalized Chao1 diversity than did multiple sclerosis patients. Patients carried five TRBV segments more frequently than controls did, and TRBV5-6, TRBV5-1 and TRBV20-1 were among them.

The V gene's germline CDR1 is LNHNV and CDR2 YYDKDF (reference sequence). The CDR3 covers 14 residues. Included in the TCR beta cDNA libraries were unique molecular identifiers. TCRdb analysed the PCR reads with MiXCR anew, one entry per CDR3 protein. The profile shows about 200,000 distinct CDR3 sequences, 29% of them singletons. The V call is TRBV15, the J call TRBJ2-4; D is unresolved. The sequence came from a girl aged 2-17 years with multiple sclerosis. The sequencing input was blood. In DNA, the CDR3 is TGTGCCACCAGCGGGCTAGAGGCCAAAAACACTCAGTACTTC. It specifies CATSGLEAKNTQYF. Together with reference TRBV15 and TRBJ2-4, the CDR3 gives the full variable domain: DAMVIQNPRYQVTQFGKPVTLSCSQTLNHNVMYWYQQKSSQAPKLLFHYYDKDFNNEADTPDNFQSRRPNTSFCFLDIRSPGLGDTAMYLCATSGLEAKNTQYFGAGTRLSVL.